This T cell receptor (beta chain) was identified in a study of blood T cell repertoires in COVID-19. At the level of the study: Spain, Italy and the United States supplied samples that represented acute and convalescent COVID-19. Sample material is recorded as cDNA or gDNA derived from T cells, B-cell-depleted T cells, or PBMCs.

The CDR3 loop spans 12 amino acids. The ends lost 8 bases at V and 4 bases at J; junction bases unmatched: 5. Looked up from germline, CDR1 is MNHEY and CDR2 is SVGAGI. In the original analysis: Estimation of nucleated cell counts relied on the amplification of reference gene primers. Clones were sequenced by immunoSEQ multiplex PCR, and TCRdb holds only the in-frame ones, with some missing. V, J and clone size are taken as reported in that table, and D and trimming were inferred from the DNA itself. The sample contains tens of thousands of clones, roughly 80% of which appear only once. This clonotype originated in a woman aged 55-70 years with acute or convalescent COVID-19. The sequenced material came from peripheral blood. This sequence joins TRBV6-5 and TRBJ2-7; the match to TRBD1 covers 7 bases. CDR3 sequence (DNA): TGTGCCAGCTCCGGACAGGTGTACGAGCAGTACTTC. Translated, it gives CASSGQVYEQYF.